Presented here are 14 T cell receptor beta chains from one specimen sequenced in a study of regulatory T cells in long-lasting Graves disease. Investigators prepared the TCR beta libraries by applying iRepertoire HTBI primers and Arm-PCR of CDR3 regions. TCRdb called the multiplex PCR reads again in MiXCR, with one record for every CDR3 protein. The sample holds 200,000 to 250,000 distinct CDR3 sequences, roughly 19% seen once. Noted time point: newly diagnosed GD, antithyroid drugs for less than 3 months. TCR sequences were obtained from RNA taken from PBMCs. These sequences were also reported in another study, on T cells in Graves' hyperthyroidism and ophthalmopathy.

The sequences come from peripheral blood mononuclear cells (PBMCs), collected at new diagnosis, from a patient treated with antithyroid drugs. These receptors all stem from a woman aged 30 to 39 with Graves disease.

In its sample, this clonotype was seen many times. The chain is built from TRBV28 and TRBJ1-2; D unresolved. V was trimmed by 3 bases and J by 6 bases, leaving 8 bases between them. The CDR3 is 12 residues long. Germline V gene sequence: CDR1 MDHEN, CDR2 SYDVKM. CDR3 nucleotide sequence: TGTGCCAGCAGTTTTATACGGCATGGCTACACCTTC. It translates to CASSFIRHGYTF.

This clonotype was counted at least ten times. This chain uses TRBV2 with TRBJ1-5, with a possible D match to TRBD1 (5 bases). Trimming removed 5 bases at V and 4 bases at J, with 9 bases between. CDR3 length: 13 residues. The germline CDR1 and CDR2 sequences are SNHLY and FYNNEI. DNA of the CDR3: TGTGCCAGCAGTCGACAGCCTAATCAGCCCCAGCATTTT. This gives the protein CASSRQPNQPQHF. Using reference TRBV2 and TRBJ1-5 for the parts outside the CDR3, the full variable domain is EPEVTQTPSHQVTQMGQEVILRCVPISNHLYFYWYRQILGQKVEFLVSFYNNEISEKSEIFDDQFSVERPDGSNFTLKIRSTKLEDSAMYFCASSRQPNQPQHFGDGTRLSIL.

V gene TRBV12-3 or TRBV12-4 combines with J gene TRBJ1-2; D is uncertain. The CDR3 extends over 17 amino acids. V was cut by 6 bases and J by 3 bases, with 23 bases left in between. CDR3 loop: CASSPRTGTGLDYGYTF. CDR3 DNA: TGTGCCAGCAGCCCACGGACGGGAACCGGGTTGGACTATGGCTACACCTTC.

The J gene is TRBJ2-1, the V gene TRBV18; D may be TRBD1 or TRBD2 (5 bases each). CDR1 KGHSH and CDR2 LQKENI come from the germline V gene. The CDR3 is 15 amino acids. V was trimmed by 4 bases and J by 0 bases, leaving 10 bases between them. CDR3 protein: CASSRDQSSYNEQFF. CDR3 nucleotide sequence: TGTGCCAGCTCACGGGACCAGAGCTCCTACAATGAGCAGTTCTTC.

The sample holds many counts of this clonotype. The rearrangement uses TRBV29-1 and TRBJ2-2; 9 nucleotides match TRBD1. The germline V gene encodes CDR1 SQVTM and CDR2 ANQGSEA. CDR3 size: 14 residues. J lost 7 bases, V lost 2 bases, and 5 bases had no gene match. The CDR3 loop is CSVERQGGSGELFF. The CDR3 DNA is TGCAGCGTTGAACGACAGGGGGGTAGCGGGGAGCTGTTTTTT.

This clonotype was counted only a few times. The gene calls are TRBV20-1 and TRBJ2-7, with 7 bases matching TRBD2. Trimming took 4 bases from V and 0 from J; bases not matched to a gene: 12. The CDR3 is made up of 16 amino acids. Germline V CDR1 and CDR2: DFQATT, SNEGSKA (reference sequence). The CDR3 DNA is TGCAGTGCTACTGTTCCCTCGGGCGGGAGCTCCTACGAGCAGTACTTC. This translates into CSATVPSGGSSYEQYF.

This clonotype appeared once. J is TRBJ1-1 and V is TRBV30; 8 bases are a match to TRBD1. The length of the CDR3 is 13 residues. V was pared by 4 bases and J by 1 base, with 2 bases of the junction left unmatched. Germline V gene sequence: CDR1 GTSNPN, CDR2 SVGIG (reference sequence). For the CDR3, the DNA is TGTGCCTGGACTGGACAGGGGAACACTGAAGCTTTCTTT. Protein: CAWTGQGNTEAFF.

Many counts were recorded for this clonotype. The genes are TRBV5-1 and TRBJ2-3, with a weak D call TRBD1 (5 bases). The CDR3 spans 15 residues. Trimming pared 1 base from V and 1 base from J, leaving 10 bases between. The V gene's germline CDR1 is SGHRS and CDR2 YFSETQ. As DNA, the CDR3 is TGCGCCAGCAGCTTGAGGGGATCTGGCACAGATACGCAGTATTTT. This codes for CASSLRGSGTDTQYF.

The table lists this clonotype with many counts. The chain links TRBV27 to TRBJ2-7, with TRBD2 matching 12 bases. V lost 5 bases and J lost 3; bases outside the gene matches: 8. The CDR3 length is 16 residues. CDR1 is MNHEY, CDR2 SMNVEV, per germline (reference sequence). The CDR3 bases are TGTGCCAGCAGTCGGACTAGCGGGATCGGTCTCTACGAGCAGTACTTC. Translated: CASSRTSGIGLYEQYF.

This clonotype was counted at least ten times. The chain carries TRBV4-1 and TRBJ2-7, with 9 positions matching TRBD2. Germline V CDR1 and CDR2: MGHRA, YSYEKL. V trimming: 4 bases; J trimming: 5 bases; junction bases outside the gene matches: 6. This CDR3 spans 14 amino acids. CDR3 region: CASSPGLAWDEQYF. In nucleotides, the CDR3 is TGCGCCAGCAGCCCCGGACTAGCGTGGGACGAGCAGTACTTC.

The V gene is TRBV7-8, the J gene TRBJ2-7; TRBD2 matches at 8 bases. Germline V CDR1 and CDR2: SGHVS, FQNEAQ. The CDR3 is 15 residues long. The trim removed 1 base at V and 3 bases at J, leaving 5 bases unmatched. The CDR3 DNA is TGTGCCAGCAGCTTAGAGGACGGGAGGGGCTACGAGCAGTACTTC. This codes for CASSLEDGRGYEQYF.

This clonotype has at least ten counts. The CDR3, as DNA: TGTGCCACCCGGGGTGGAGCTCCCTACGAGCAGTACTTC. It encodes CATRGGAPYEQYF. The chain uses TRBV28 and TRBJ2-7; tentatively, D is TRBD2 (5 bases). V lost 10 bases to trimming and J lost 2 bases, with 15 bases between them. The CDR3 contains 13 residues. The germline V gene encodes CDR1 MDHEN and CDR2 SYDVKM.

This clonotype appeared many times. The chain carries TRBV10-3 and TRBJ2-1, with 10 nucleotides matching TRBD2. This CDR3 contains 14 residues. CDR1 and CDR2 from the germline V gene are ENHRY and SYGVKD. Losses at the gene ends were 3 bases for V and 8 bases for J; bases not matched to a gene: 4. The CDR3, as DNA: TGTGCCATCAGTGAAACTAGCGGGAACCATGAGCAGTTCTTC. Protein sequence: CAISETSGNHEQFF.

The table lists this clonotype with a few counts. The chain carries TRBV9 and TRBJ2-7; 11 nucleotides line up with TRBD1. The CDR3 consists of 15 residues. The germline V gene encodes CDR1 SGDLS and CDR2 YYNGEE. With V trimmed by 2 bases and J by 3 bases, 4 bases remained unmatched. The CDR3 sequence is CASSVGTGGHYEQYF. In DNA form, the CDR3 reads TGTGCCAGCAGCGTCGGGACAGGGGGGCACTACGAGCAGTACTTC.